These 3 T cell receptor beta chains were all obtained from the same sample, sequenced in a study of T cells expressing NK-cell markers (dated by TCRdb to 2018 to 2020). Library preparation was by 5' RACE. Sequencer: Illumina HiSeq 2000. One entry per CDR3 protein sequence results from the TCRdb reprocessing of the reads, with DNA left out. The sample table on file contains about 460,000 distinct CDR3 sequences. The ten largest clonotypes hold more than 1.4% of the sample. Input material: blood T cells: a sorted CD56 or NKG2C T cell subset, CD4+ or CD8+ T cells, or bulk PBMC T cells (not recorded which). The receptors stem from a woman aged 50 to 60 in good health. Donor details come from another sample of the same person, matched by shared clones.

The chain employs TRBV19 and TRBJ2-7; absent DNA, TCRdb's TRBD1 call cannot be checked. The CDR3 consists of 16 residues. Germline CDR1 LNHDA, CDR2 SQIVND (reference sequence). The CDR3: CASSSLSGTGNYEQYF.

V is TRBV18 and J is TRBJ2-1. The germline V gene has CDR1 KGHSH and CDR2 LQKENI. CDR3 length: 13 residues. CDR3 in amino acids: CASSGDSYNEQFF.

The genes are TRBV5-1 and TRBJ2-3. Looked up from germline, CDR1 is SGHRS and CDR2 is YFSETQ. The CDR3 spans 14 residues. CDR3 region: CASSGVSSTDTQYF.